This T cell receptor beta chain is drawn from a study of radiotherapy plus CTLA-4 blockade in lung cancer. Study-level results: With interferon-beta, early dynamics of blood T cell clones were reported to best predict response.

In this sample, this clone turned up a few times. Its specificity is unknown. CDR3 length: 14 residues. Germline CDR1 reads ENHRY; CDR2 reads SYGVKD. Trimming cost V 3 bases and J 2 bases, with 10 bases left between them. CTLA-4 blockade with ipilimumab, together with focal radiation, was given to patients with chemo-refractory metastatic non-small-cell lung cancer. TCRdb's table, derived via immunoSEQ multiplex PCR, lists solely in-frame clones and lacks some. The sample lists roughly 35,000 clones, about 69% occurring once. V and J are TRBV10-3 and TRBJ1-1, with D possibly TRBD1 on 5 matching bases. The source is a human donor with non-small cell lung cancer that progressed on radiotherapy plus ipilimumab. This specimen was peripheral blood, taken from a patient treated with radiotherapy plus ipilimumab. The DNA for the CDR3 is TGTGCCATCAGTGATAATCAGGGAAACACTGAAGCTTTCTTT. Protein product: CAISDNQGNTEAFF.